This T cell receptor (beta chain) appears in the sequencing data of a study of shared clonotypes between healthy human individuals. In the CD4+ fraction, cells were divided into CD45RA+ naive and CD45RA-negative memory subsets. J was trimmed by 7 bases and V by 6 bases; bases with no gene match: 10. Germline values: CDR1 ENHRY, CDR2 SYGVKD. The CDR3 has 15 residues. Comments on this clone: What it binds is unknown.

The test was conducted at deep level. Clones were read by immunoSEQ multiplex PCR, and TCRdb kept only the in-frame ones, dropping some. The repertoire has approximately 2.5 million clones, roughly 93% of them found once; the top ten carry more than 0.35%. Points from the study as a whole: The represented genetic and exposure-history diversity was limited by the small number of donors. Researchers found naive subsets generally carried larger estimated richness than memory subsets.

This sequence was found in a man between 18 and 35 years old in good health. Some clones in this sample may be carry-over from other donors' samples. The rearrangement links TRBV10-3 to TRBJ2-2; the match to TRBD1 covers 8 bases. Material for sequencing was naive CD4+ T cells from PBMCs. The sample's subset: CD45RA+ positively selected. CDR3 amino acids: CAIRGQGLLYGELFF. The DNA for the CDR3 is TGTGCCATCAGAGGACAGGGATTACTATACGGGGAGCTGTTTTTT.